The 23 T cell receptor beta chains presented below share a single source sample, sequenced in a study of CD8+CD57+ T cells in acquired aplastic anemia. The template for TCR beta VDJ and CDR3 sequence profiling was genomic DNA. TCRdb re-derived calls from the reads in MiXCR, one entry per CDR3 protein. The data contain 220,000 or so distinct CDR3 sequences, approximately 60% of them singletons. Only patients with CD8+CD57+ cell expansion on flow cytometry were chosen for sequencing. The sample taken for sequencing was sorted CD4+, CD8+, or CD8+CD57+ T cells (not recorded which) from PBMCs. These receptors were obtained from a human donor with aplastic anemia.

This rearrangement joins TRBV4-1 to TRBJ2-2, with D possibly TRBD2 on 5 matching bases. CDR3 length: 16 amino acids. V was trimmed by 3 bases and J by 2 bases, leaving 13 bases between them. Germline loops: CDR1 MGHRA, CDR2 YSYEKL. The CDR3 protein is CASSHRYRGNTGELFF. The CDR3 coding sequence is TGCGCCAGCAGCCACCGGTACCGGGGAAACACCGGGGAGCTGTTTTTT.

This clonotype was observed a few times. The V and J genes are TRBV24-1 and TRBJ2-1; 8 nucleotides align to TRBD1. Unmatched junction bases numbered 13, after V lost 3 bases and J lost 7 bases. In germline, CDR1 is KGHDR, CDR2 SFDVKD. The CDR3 runs to 17 residues. CDR3 bases: TGTGCCACCAGTGATGCCTCGACAGGGGTGAATGGAAATGAGCAGTTCTTC. Protein sequence: CATSDASTGVNGNEQFF.

V usage is TRBV20-1 and J usage is TRBJ2-2; the match to TRBD2 covers 9 bases. The CDR3 contains 14 residues. Germline CDR1 reads DFQATT; CDR2 reads SNEGSKA (reference sequence). The V gene end was trimmed by 1 base and the J gene end by 6 bases; junction bases not matched to a gene: 3. The CDR3 here is CSARAGTSPGELFF. CDR3 DNA: TGCAGTGCTAGAGCCGGGACTAGCCCCGGGGAGCTGTTTTTT.

As regards this clonotype: Possible read error: a much larger clone is one base away. The CDR3 here is CAISYELQPQHF. DNA of the CDR3: TGTGCCATCAGCTACGAGCTTCAGCCCCAGCATTTT. The chain uses TRBV10-3 and TRBJ1-5; D is unclear. The V and J ends lost 6 bases and 6 bases respectively, with 9 bases between them. The V gene's germline CDR1 is ENHRY and CDR2 SYGVKD. The CDR3 has 12 amino acids.

V is TRBV5-5 and J is TRBJ2-7; no reliable D call. Germline CDR1 SGHKS, CDR2 YYEKEE (reference sequence). This CDR3 contains 12 residues. Trimming took 4 bases from V and 8 from J, leaving 13 bases between them. CDR3 loop: CASSHQELKQYF. CDR3 coding DNA: TGTGCCAGCAGCCATCAGGAACTCAAGCAGTACTTC.

This clonotype occurred a few times. The chain carries TRBV20-1 and TRBJ1-4, with TRBD1 as a possible D gene (5 bases). CDR1 and CDR2 (germline): DFQATT, SNEGSKA (reference sequence). V dropped 6 bases and J dropped 4 bases, with 15 bases sitting between them. The CDR3 loop spans 14 amino acids. The CDR3 DNA is TGCAGTGCCAGAAAGACAGCGCTTAATGAAAAACTGTTTTTT. Translation gives CSARKTALNEKLFF.

This clonotype occurred a few times. This chain's CDR3 is CSARDPGRSAYEQYF. In nucleotides, the CDR3 is TGCAGTGCTAGAGATCCGGGGCGCAGTGCGTACGAGCAGTACTTC. The chain links TRBV20-1 to TRBJ2-7; either TRBD1 or TRBD2 may supply D (5 bases each). V lost 0 bases, J lost 4 bases, and 16 bases lay in between. Germline-derived CDR1 and CDR2 are DFQATT and SNEGSKA (reference sequence). This CDR3 has 15 amino acids.

This clonotype has a handful of counts. The chain links TRBV20-1 to TRBJ2-7; the D is unclear. The germline V and J ends were trimmed by 1 base and 3 bases, with 7 bases remaining between them. Per the germline V gene, CDR1 is DFQATT and CDR2 is SNEGSKA (reference sequence). The CDR3 totals 12 residues. CDR3 in amino acids: CSARGLGYEQYF. CDR3 nucleotides: TGCAGTGCTAGAGGGTTGGGCTACGAGCAGTACTTC.

This clonotype was picked up a small number of times. The rearrangement joins TRBV10-3 to TRBJ2-3; D is ambiguous. V dropped 3 bases and J dropped 0 bases, with 7 bases sitting between them. CDR1 and CDR2 from the germline V gene are ENHRY and SYGVKD. The CDR3 totals 14 residues. The CDR3 DNA is TGTGCCATCAGTGACCCGCTTAGCACAGATACGCAGTATTTT. Translation: CAISDPLSTDTQYF.

The rearrangement links TRBV2 to TRBJ1-4, with D maybe TRBD1 (5 bases). CDR3 size: 11 residues. Germline CDR1 is SNHLY and CDR2 is FYNNEI. V dropped 8 bases and J dropped 6 bases, with 7 bases sitting between them. The CDR3 DNA reads TGTGCCAGCGGGGCGGATGAAAAACTGTTTTTT. Protein: CASGADEKLFF.

The CDR3 is CASSLVVGVADTQYF. CDR3 nucleotide sequence: TGTGCCAGCAGTTTAGTGGTAGGGGTGGCAGATACGCAGTATTTT. This chain joins TRBV27 and TRBJ2-3; TRBD1 is a possible D gene (5 bases). CDR1 is MNHEY, CDR2 SMNVEV, per germline (reference sequence). This CDR3 comprises 15 residues. V lost 2 bases to trimming and J lost 4 bases, with 13 bases between them.

The chain links TRBV19 to TRBJ2-1; 12 nucleotides align to TRBD2. Germline lookup yields CDR1 LNHDA and CDR2 SQIVND (reference sequence). With 5 bases clipped from V and 3 bases from J, the junction kept 5 bases outside the gene matches. The CDR3 contains 16 residues. The CDR3 sequence: CASSLTSGSVYNEQFF. As DNA, the CDR3 is TGTGCCAGTAGTCTGACTAGCGGGAGTGTCTACAATGAGCAGTTCTTC. Supplemented by reference TRBV19 and TRBJ2-1, the full variable domain reads DGGITQSPKYLFRKEGQNVTLSCEQNLNHDAMYWYRQDPGQGLRLIYYSQIVNDFQKGDIAEGYSVSREKKESFPLTVTSAQKNPTAFYLCASSLTSGSVYNEQFFGPGTRLTVL.

This clonotype has a handful of counts. This sequence joins TRBV20-1 and TRBJ2-2, with unresolved D. The CDR3 runs to 11 residues. Germline V CDR1 and CDR2: DFQATT, SNEGSKA (reference sequence). CDR3 amino acids: CSVGVHGELFF. The CDR3 DNA sequence: TGCAGCGTAGGTGTTCACGGGGAGCTGTTTTTT.

There are many counts of this clonotype. The chain carries TRBV7-9 and TRBJ2-3; a weak D match, TRBD2 (7 bases). Trimming took off 4 bases at V and 2 bases at J, with 13 bases between the two ends. This CDR3 comprises 15 residues. Germline CDR1 and CDR2: SEHNR and FQNEAQ (reference sequence). The chain's CDR3 is CASSYIRGATDTQYF. The CDR3 nucleotides are TGTGCCAGCAGCTACATCCGGGGGGCCACAGATACGCAGTATTTT.

This clonotype was seen at least ten times. The V gene is TRBV20-1, the J gene TRBJ2-7; D is possibly TRBD1 or TRBD2 (5 bases each). CDR3 length: 11 amino acids. V gave up 5 bases and J gave up 4 bases, with 9 bases separating them. Germline values: CDR1 DFQATT, CDR2 SNEGSKA (reference sequence). The CDR3, as DNA: TGCAGTGCTCTGAGGGGATACGAGCAGTACTTC. It translates to CSALRGYEQYF.

The V gene is TRBV6-2 or TRBV6-3, the J gene TRBJ1-5; D gene ambiguous. Germline V lookup: CDR1 MNHEY, CDR2 SVGEGT. The germline V and J ends were trimmed by 0 bases and 0 bases, with 6 bases remaining between them. This CDR3 comprises 15 residues. The DNA for the CDR3 is TGTGCCAGCAGTTACTCCAGCTATAGCAATCAGCCCCAGCATTTT. Its protein is CASSYSSYSNQPQHF.

As concerns this clonotype: It may be a read error: a sequence one base away is much more abundant. The chain has TRBV12-3 or TRBV12-4 and TRBJ2-1, with TRBD2 matching over 10 bases. This CDR3 region has 16 residues. The CDR3 region has the DNA TGTGCCAGCAGTTCAAGCGGGGGGGCTTCCTACAGTGAGCAGTTCTTC. Amino acids: CASSSSGGASYSEQFF.

The chain has TRBV19 and TRBJ1-4; D gene uncertain. Per germline, CDR1 LNHDA and CDR2 SQIVND (reference sequence). The CDR3 sequence is 12 residues long. Trimming pared 7 bases from V and 8 bases from J, leaving 11 bases between. The CDR3 DNA reads as TGTGCCAGTACCCCGGGAAGGGAAAAACTGTTTTTT. Its protein is CASTPGREKLFF.

The genes are TRBV29-1 and TRBJ1-2; TRBD1 is a possible D gene (5 bases). The CDR3 is 14 amino acids. Germline loops: CDR1 SQVTM, CDR2 ANQGSEA. Trimming pared 4 bases from V and 1 base from J, leaving 13 bases between. In DNA form, the CDR3 reads TGCAGCGTTGTGGAAGGGGACTTTAACTATGGCTACACCTTC. Protein: CSVVEGDFNYGYTF.

About this clonotype: One end of the junction is discordant with germline, which a read error may explain. The chain carries TRBV15 and TRBJ2-1; 8 bases are shared with TRBD1. CDR1 is LNHNV, CDR2 YYDKDF, per germline (reference sequence). The CDR3 is 18 residues long. DNA for the CDR3: TGTGCCACCAGCAGCTCCAGGTCGGGACAGGACCTATACAATGAGCAGCTCTTC. Protein product: CATSSSRSGQDLYNEQLF.

This clonotype was counted ten times or more. The chain joins TRBV9 to TRBJ2-1; D gene ambiguous. Germline values: CDR1 SGDLS, CDR2 YYNGEE. The CDR3 extends over 19 amino acids. V shed 3 bases and J shed 4 bases, with 26 bases lying between them. This CDR3 reads CASSDSNLPRHLDYNEQFF. CDR3 nucleotides: TGTGCCAGCAGCGACTCTAACCTCCCGAGACATTTGGATTACAATGAGCAGTTCTTC. The full variable domain, rest sourced from reference TRBV9 and TRBJ2-1, is DSGVTQTPKHLITATGQRVTLRCSPRSGDLSVYWYQQSLDQGLQFLIQYYNGEERAKGNILERFSAQQFPDLHSELNLSSLELGDSALYFCASSDSNLPRHLDYNEQFFGPGTRLTVL.

This clonotype came up a few times. The chain combines TRBV9 with TRBJ1-2, with D possibly TRBD1 on 5 matching bases. The CDR3 has 15 amino acids. Germline assignment: CDR1 SGDLS and CDR2 YYNGEE. Trimming removed 3 bases from V and 0 bases from J, with 12 bases in between. For the CDR3, the DNA is TGTGCCAGCAGCGCGGGGGGAACGCCTAACTATGGCTACACCTTC. Translation: CASSAGGTPNYGYTF.

This clonotype was seen repeatedly, ten times or more. This chain joins TRBV29-1 and TRBJ1-2; no reliable D call. The CDR3 is 14 amino acids. Trimming left V 3 bases short and J 7 bases short, with 18 bases between. From germline, CDR1 is SQVTM and CDR2 ANQGSEA. The CDR3 DNA reads as TGCAGCGTTGATCTGCAGGATGGTATCGGTGGCTACACCTTC. Amino acids: CSVDLQDGIGGYTF.